The rows below give T cell receptor beta chains drawn from one sample of a study of T cell responses to AZD1222 COVID-19 vaccine. Produced via immunoSEQ multiplex PCR; TCRdb's table is partial and in-frame only. The data show about 150,000 clones, less than 95% seen once. The source was peripheral blood, collected on day 0 of AZD1222 vaccination. These receptor sequences come from an adult in good health. Each CDR3 is given with its conserved first and last residue. Each record gives: clone size, V gene, J gene, CDR3 protein. Clone size is shown for a subset of rows, as once, few, many or a class of expanded clone.

size: NA
V: TRBV7-2
J: TRBJ1-3
CDR3: CASSSTRRTGGGNTIYF

size: NA
V: TRBV4-1
J: TRBJ2-1
CDR3: CASSQELAGVYNEQFF

size: once
V: TRBV24-1
J: TRBJ2-3
CDR3: CATKPRDTSTDTQYF

size: NA
V: TRBV10-2
J: TRBJ1-1
CDR3: CASSESSLRDEAFF

size: NA
V: TRBV27
J: TRBJ1-5
CDR3: CASSLHYFTRLSPGQLNQPQHF

size: NA
V: TRBV29-1
J: TRBJ1-2
CDR3: CSATAGTDYGYTF

size: NA
V: TRBV28
J: TRBJ1-2
CDR3: CASTAPRTGQNVNGYTF

size: NA
V: TRBV27
J: TRBJ2-7
CDR3: CASSQWGSSYEQYF

size: NA
V: TRBV3-1/TRBV3-2
J: TRBJ2-2
CDR3: CASSKLAGGPRTGELFF

size: NA
V: TRBV7-9
J: TRBJ2-1
CDR3: CASSLDRGSYNEQFF

size: NA
V: TRBV5-6
J: TRBJ1-2
CDR3: CASSLGPRGAAGYTF

size: NA
V: TRBV7-2
J: TRBJ2-2
CDR3: CASSLRQVLNTGELFF

size: NA
V: TRBV4-3
J: TRBJ1-2
CDR3: CASSQDSGIYGYTF

size: NA
V: TRBV11-3
J: TRBJ2-5
CDR3: CASSLWRGRGGLQETQYF

size: once
V: TRBV6-5
J: TRBJ1-5
CDR3: CASRRDGLSNQPQHF

size: NA
V: TRBV6-5
J: TRBJ1-1
CDR3: CASTPGGVHTEAFF

size: NA
V: TRBV2
J: TRBJ2-7
CDR3: CASSGPRTGAYEQYF

size: few
V: TRBV28
J: TRBJ1-2
CDR3: CASSSPRDTPPYGYTF

size: NA
V: TRBV7-2
J: TRBJ2-1
CDR3: CASSLRLAGGQNEQFF

size: NA
V: TRBV19
J: TRBJ1-2
CDR3: CASSIGQFSLGYTF

size: NA
V: TRBV5-1
J: TRBJ2-3
CDR3: CASSSLISTDTQYF